The T cell receptor (beta chain) under discussion was sequenced for a study of technical replicates of blood from a few donors. CDR1 and CDR2 (germline): GTSNPN, SVGIG (reference sequence). Trimming took off 2 bases at V and 6 bases at J, with 7 bases between the two ends. The CDR3 has 12 residues. Libraries were prepared by immunoSEQ multiplex PCR; TCRdb keeps only in-frame clonotypes and omits some of them. The table records tens of thousands of clones, 85% to 95% of them present only once. The sequencing sample was made of T cells isolated from PBMCs. The chain has TRBV30 and TRBJ2-2; no reliable D call. This clonotype was obtained from a human donor in good health. CDR3 residues: CAWSLASGELFF. The CDR3 nucleotides read TGTGCCTGGAGTTTAGCCTCCGGGGAGCTGTTTTTT.